This TCR beta chain was identified during a study of CD8+ T cells in alopecia areata. Extraction of RNA preceded its reverse transcription into cDNA, which served as the sequencing template. Sequencing was performed with immunoSEQ multiplex PCR; in TCRdb, only in-frame clones are kept and a portion is missing. The data hold over 150,000 clones, with roughly 64% observed a single time. The sample's treatment: oral pan-JAK inhibitor, 5-10 mg twice daily. The study team obtained lesional scalp punch biopsies and peripheral blood from alopecia areata patients. This receptor was taken from a human donor with alopecia areata. Sequenced material: CD4+ T cells sorted from blood, taken at week 24, from a patient treated with tofacitinib.

This CDR3 reads CASSRDRREQFF. The CDR3 DNA is TGTGCCAGCAGTCGGGACCGGAGAGAGCAGTTCTTC. The chain has TRBV6-5 and TRBJ2-1, with D perhaps matching TRBD1 or TRBD2 (5 bases each). Trimming stripped 5 bases from V and 10 bases from J, with 12 bases between. From germline, CDR1 is MNHEY and CDR2 SVGAGI. This CDR3 contains 12 residues.